These 29 T cell receptor beta chains were sequenced from one sample in a study of T-cell reconstitution after alpha-beta-depleted transplantation in children. Unique molecular identifiers featured in how the TCRbeta library was prepared. TCRdb reprocessed the PCR reads via MiXCR and lists one record per CDR3 protein. The table lists 200,000 to 250,000 distinct CDR3 sequences, less than 9% of them singletons. The sample here was PBMCs, mostly from graft donor cells, taken 180 days after TCRalphabeta/CD19-depleted stem cell transplant. Receptors were obtained from a male patient younger than 18 who had a stem cell transplant for acute lymphoblastic leukemia, so the T cells may come from the graft donor.

This clonotype has at least ten counts. This chain uses TRBV20-1 with TRBJ1-4, with TRBD1 identical over 7 bases. J lost 7 bases, V lost 6 bases, and 5 bases had no gene match. The CDR3 runs 12 residues. CDR1 is DFQATT, CDR2 SNEGSKA, per germline (reference sequence). The CDR3 protein is CSAGTEGEKLFF. For the CDR3, the DNA is TGCAGTGCCGGGACAGAAGGTGAAAAACTGTTTTTT.

The table lists this clonotype with many counts. The chain links TRBV7-9 to TRBJ2-3; D is undetermined. The V gene lost 3 bases and the J gene lost 3 bases, with 7 bases spanning the gap. The CDR3 consists of 13 residues. Germline V gives CDR1 SEHNR, CDR2 FQNEAQ (reference sequence). CDR3 bases: TGTGCCAGCAGCTTCGCTCCAACAGATACGCAGTATTTT. Protein sequence: CASSFAPTDTQYF.

This clonotype was seen repeatedly, ten times or more. For the CDR3, the DNA is TGCGCCAGCAGCCAAGCGGGAGGGATCACCGAGCAGTACTTC. Protein sequence: CASSQAGGITEQYF. V gene TRBV4-1 combines with J gene TRBJ2-7, with 8 positions matching TRBD2. Germline CDR1 reads MGHRA; CDR2 reads YSYEKL. The CDR3 sequence is 14 residues long. V was pared by 1 base and J by 6 bases, with 5 bases of the junction left unmatched.

This clonotype was seen many times. The chain employs TRBV29-1 and TRBJ1-2; D is possibly TRBD1 (6 bases). In germline, CDR1 is SQVTM, CDR2 ANQGSEA. This CDR3 spans 9 amino acids. V was cut by 7 bases and J by 7 bases, with 7 bases left in between. The CDR3 here is CSEDSGYTF. DNA of the CDR3: TGCAGCGAGGACAGTGGCTACACCTTC.

This clonotype appeared many times. The V call is TRBV4-2, the J call TRBJ1-4, with TRBD1 as a possible D gene (5 bases). CDR3 size: 17 residues. In germline, CDR1 is LGHNA, CDR2 YNFKEQ. Trimming left V 3 bases short and J 0 bases short, with 14 bases between. This CDR3 reads CASSQGRDFATNEKLFF. The CDR3 DNA reads as TGTGCCAGCAGCCAGGGACGGGATTTTGCAACTAATGAAAAACTGTTTTTT.

At least ten counts were recorded for this clonotype. V is TRBV29-1 and J is TRBJ2-1, with D perhaps matching TRBD2 (6 bases). The CDR3 runs to 14 residues. The germline gives CDR1 SQVTM, CDR2 ANQGSEA. V was pared by 6 bases and J by 5 bases, with 17 bases between. CDR3 DNA sequence: TGCAGCGTCCCTAAGGGACTCCCCGACAATGAGCAGTTCTTC. Amino acid sequence: CSVPKGLPDNEQFF.

This clonotype was seen many times. The chain uses TRBV18 and TRBJ2-7, with 10 bases identical to TRBD2. J gave up 5 bases and V 6 bases, and 22 bases lay outside the gene matches. Germline lookup yields CDR1 KGHSH and CDR2 LQKENI. CDR3 length: 19 amino acids. CDR3 coding DNA: TGTGCCAGCTCGCGTGGCGGGTCTAGCGGGAGAAAAAGGGCACACGAGCAGTACTTC. This translates into CASSRGGSSGRKRAHEQYF. Looking up the rest from reference TRBV18 and TRBJ2-7 gives the full variable domain: NAGVMQNPRHLVRRRGQEARLRCSPMKGHSHVYWYRQLPEEGLKFMVYLQKENIIDESGMPKERFSAEFPKEGPSILRIQQVVRGDSAAYFCASSRGGSSGRKRAHEQYFGPGTRLTVT.

This clonotype was seen ten or more times. The chain joins TRBV24-1 to TRBJ2-5; 8 nucleotides match TRBD1. CDR3 length: 16 amino acids. Trimming at V came to 4 bases and at J to 5 bases, leaving 11 bases not matched to a gene. The germline gives CDR1 KGHDR, CDR2 SFDVKD. CDR3 residues: CATSDPMSTGEETQYF. The CDR3 nucleotides read TGTGCCACCAGTGACCCAATGTCGACAGGGGAGGAGACCCAGTACTTC.

This clonotype was counted at least ten times. The rearrangement joins TRBV19 to TRBJ2-7; no firm D call. The CDR3 contains 14 residues. Between the trimmed V and J ends, which lost 3 bases and 1 base, there was a span of 10 bases. Germline V gives CDR1 LNHDA, CDR2 SQIVND (reference sequence). CDR3 nucleotide sequence: TGTGCCAGTAGTATGGGCAGATCTTCCTACGAGCAGTACTTC. Protein sequence: CASSMGRSSYEQYF.

This clonotype was picked up many times. The CDR3 sequence: CASSLVNRGGGDTQYF. Written as DNA, the CDR3 is TGCGCCAGCAGCTTGGTAAACAGGGGCGGAGGAGATACGCAGTATTTT. This chain uses TRBV5-1 with TRBJ2-3; 7 bases line up with TRBD1. CDR1 is SGHRS, CDR2 YFSETQ, per germline. The V segment lost 0 bases and the J segment 5 bases; nucleotides outside the gene matches: 9. This CDR3 spans 16 amino acids.

This clonotype was seen repeatedly, ten times or more. The V gene is TRBV10-3, the J gene TRBJ2-7, with D perhaps TRBD1 (6 bases). V shed 3 bases and J shed 2 bases, with 11 bases lying between them. Per the germline V gene, CDR1 is ENHRY and CDR2 is SYGVKD. This CDR3 spans 14 amino acids. The CDR3 nucleotides are TGTGCCATCAGTGATTCACCAGGGGCCTACGAGCAGTACTTC. It is translated as CAISDSPGAYEQYF.

This clonotype was observed at least ten times. The chain recombines TRBV27 with TRBJ1-5, with 10 bases lining up with TRBD1. CDR1 is MNHEY and CDR2 is SMNVEV in the germline V gene (reference sequence). Trimming removed 6 bases from V and 6 bases from J; junction bases left unmatched: 8. The CDR3 spans 15 residues. Written as DNA, the CDR3 is TGTGCCAGCAGCAGGGACAGGGGTGCTGGTCAGCCCCAGCATTTT. As protein: CASSRDRGAGQPQHF.

This clonotype came up many times. The V call is TRBV6-5, the J call TRBJ2-3; 9 nucleotides match TRBD2. Germline-derived CDR1 and CDR2 are MNHEY and SVGAGI. The CDR3 sequence is 15 residues long. The ends lost 0 bases at V and 3 bases at J; junction bases unmatched: 1. CDR3 amino acids: CASSYSLAGTDTQYF. CDR3 DNA: TGTGCCAGCAGTTACTCGCTAGCGGGGACAGATACGCAGTATTTT.

This clonotype was seen many times. The chain couples TRBV20-1 to TRBJ2-5; D is uncertain. CDR3 size: 11 residues. Per the germline V gene, CDR1 is DFQATT and CDR2 is SNEGSKA (reference sequence). As DNA, the CDR3 is TGCACCGCAGTAGCTAAAGAGACCCAGTACTTC. This translates into CTAVAKETQYF.

This clonotype was detected many times. This chain links TRBV9 with TRBJ2-1; 10 bases map to TRBD2. This CDR3 has 15 amino acids. Looked up from germline, CDR1 is SGDLS and CDR2 is YYNGEE. V lost 0 bases and J lost 4; bases outside the gene matches: 1. The DNA for the CDR3 is TGTGCCAGCAGCGTAGGGACTAGCGGTTACAATGAGCAGTTCTTC. Encoded protein: CASSVGTSGYNEQFF.

This clonotype has ten or more counts. V gene TRBV6-5 combines with J gene TRBJ2-1; no reliable D call. The CDR3 has 17 residues. Germline assignment: CDR1 MNHEY and CDR2 SVGAGI. V lost 2 bases, J lost 0 bases, and 14 bases lay in between. The CDR3 here is CASSYLSAASSYNEQFF. The CDR3 DNA is TGTGCCAGCAGTTACCTTTCGGCGGCTAGCTCCTACAATGAGCAGTTCTTC.

This clonotype appeared many times. CDR3 amino acids: CASSLSGDTGELFF. For the CDR3, the DNA is TGCGCCAGCAGCTTGTCAGGGGACACCGGGGAGCTGTTTTTT. V usage is TRBV5-1 and J usage is TRBJ2-2, with D perhaps matching TRBD1 (6 bases). The CDR3 sequence is 14 residues long. Deletions cut 1 base from V and 3 bases from J, with 7 bases between. CDR1 is SGHRS, CDR2 YFSETQ, per germline.

Many counts were recorded for this clonotype. The chain joins TRBV29-1 to TRBJ2-7, with D perhaps matching TRBD2 (6 bases). With 5 bases removed from V and 0 bases from J, the gap between germline ends came to 14 bases. The CDR3 covers 14 residues. Germline values: CDR1 SQVTM, CDR2 ANQGSEA. The CDR3 sequence: CSVSRAGSSYEQYF. CDR3 in DNA: TGCAGCGTTAGTCGGGCGGGGAGCTCCTACGAGCAGTACTTC.

This clonotype was observed at least ten times. The rearrangement links TRBV28 to TRBJ2-6, with D uncertain. With 8 bases removed from V and 5 bases from J, the gap between germline ends came to 10 bases. Germline-derived CDR1 and CDR2 are MDHEN and SYDVKM. This CDR3 is 13 amino acids long. CDR3 coding DNA: TGTGCCAGCCGAACTGAAAGGGCCAACGTCCTGACTTTC. This sequence encodes CASRTERANVLTF.

This clonotype was counted ten times or more. This rearrangement joins TRBV19 to TRBJ2-7; TRBD1 matches at 9 bases. The V segment lost 1 base and the J segment 2 bases; nucleotides outside the gene matches: 3. The CDR3 extends over 15 amino acids. The germline V gene has CDR1 LNHDA and CDR2 SQIVND (reference sequence). For the CDR3, the DNA is TGTGCCAGTAGTATAGTGGGGACAGGGACCTACGAGCAGTACTTC. Amino acid sequence: CASSIVGTGTYEQYF.

A word on this clonotype: This may come from a read error, since a much larger clone is one base off. This sequence joins TRBV5-1 and TRBJ1-1; possibly TRBD1 for D (5 bases). CDR1 and CDR2 (germline): SGHRS, YFSETQ. The CDR3 loop spans 14 amino acids. In nucleotides, the CDR3 is TGCGCCAGCGGCTTGGCAGGGACGAACACTGAAGCTTTCTTT. The encoded protein is CASGLAGTNTEAFF. Filled out from reference TRBV5-1 and TRBJ1-1, the complete variable domain reads KAGVTQTPRYLIKTRGQQVTLSCSPISGHRSVSWYQQTPGQGLQFLFEYFSETQRNKGNFPGRFSGRQFSNSRSEMNVSTLELGDSALYLCASGLAGTNTEAFFGQGTRLTVV.

The V gene is TRBV28, the J gene TRBJ1-1; D remains unclear. CDR3 size: 16 residues. Germline V CDR1 and CDR2: MDHEN, SYDVKM. Trimming pared 0 bases from V and 0 bases from J, leaving 11 bases between. CDR3 region: CASSLWAGDMNTEAFF. The CDR3 DNA reads as TGTGCCAGCAGTTTATGGGCAGGAGATATGAACACTGAAGCTTTCTTT.

This clonotype was found many times. The V and J genes are TRBV4-2 and TRBJ2-2, with a weak D call TRBD1 (6 bases). The CDR3 is made up of 15 amino acids. V was shortened by 4 bases and J by 5 bases, with 14 bases between the two germline ends. CDR1 and CDR2 from the germline V gene are LGHNA and YNFKEQ. The CDR3 is CASSPAGARTGELFF. The DNA for the CDR3 is TGTGCCAGCAGCCCGGCAGGGGCGAGGACCGGGGAGCTGTTTTTT.

This clonotype was seen at least ten times. The chain combines TRBV7-3 with TRBJ2-5; 9 bases line up with TRBD2. V trimming: 3 bases; J trimming: 3 bases; junction bases outside the gene matches: 5. CDR3 length: 15 amino acids. Germline V gene lookup returns CDR1 SGHTA and CDR2 FQGTGA. The CDR3 region has the DNA TGTGCCAGCAGCTTGGGCGGGAGGGCCGAAGAGACCCAGTACTTC. This encodes CASSLGGRAEETQYF.

This clonotype came up many times. The V gene is TRBV20-1, the J gene TRBJ1-4; D not certain. Deletions cut 5 bases from V and 0 bases from J, with 7 bases between. The CDR3 has 13 residues. The germline gives CDR1 DFQATT, CDR2 SNEGSKA (reference sequence). This CDR3 is CSAVHATNEKLFF. In DNA form, the CDR3 reads TGCAGTGCTGTTCATGCAACTAATGAAAAACTGTTTTTT.

The chain links TRBV10-3 to TRBJ2-1; D perhaps matches TRBD1 (6 bases). V shed 4 bases and J shed 6 bases, with 22 bases lying between them. There are 17 residues in the CDR3. Germline values: CDR1 ENHRY, CDR2 SYGVKD. CDR3 protein: CAISGSSSGGSINEQFF. CDR3 DNA sequence: TGTGCCATCAGTGGGTCCTCCAGTGGGGGCTCTATCAATGAGCAGTTCTTC.

V is TRBV5-4 and J is TRBJ2-7, with D perhaps TRBD2 (6 bases). The CDR3 runs 15 residues. Germline CDR1 and CDR2: SGHNT and YYREEE (reference sequence). The V end lost 2 bases, the J end lost 0 bases, and 12 bases lay between the germline ends. The DNA for the CDR3 is TGTGCCAGCAGCTTTGTTAGCGGCAGCTCCTACGAGCAGTACTTC. As protein: CASSFVSGSSYEQYF.

This clonotype was detected many times. The CDR3 sequence: CASSLEGLAGELFF. Written as DNA, the CDR3 is TGTGCCAGCAGCTTGGAGGGTTTGGCCGGGGAGCTGTTTTTT. This rearrangement joins TRBV5-6 to TRBJ2-2; D call uncertain. The CDR3 runs to 14 residues. Trimming took off 0 bases at V and 6 bases at J, with 9 bases between the two ends. Looked up from germline, CDR1 is SGHDT and CDR2 is YYEEEE.

The sample holds many counts of this clonotype. The V gene is TRBV9, the J gene TRBJ2-7; D not certain. Trimming took off 1 base at V and 0 bases at J, with 14 bases between the two ends. The CDR3 spans 16 residues. Germline V lookup: CDR1 SGDLS, CDR2 YYNGEE. The CDR3 bases are TGTGCCAGCAGCGTACAGGCCGACTTGTCCTCCTACGAGCAGTACTTC. Translating it yields CASSVQADLSSYEQYF. The full variable domain, with the rest looked up from reference TRBV9 and TRBJ2-7, is DSGVTQTPKHLITATGQRVTLRCSPRSGDLSVYWYQQSLDQGLQFLIQYYNGEERAKGNILERFSAQQFPDLHSELNLSSLELGDSALYFCASSVQADLSSYEQYFGPGTRLTVT.